The next 32 T cell receptor beta chains were all read from a single sample in a study of OX40 agonist ivuxolimab in advanced cancers. Profiling relied on immunoSEQ multiplex PCR, and the TCRdb table lists in-frame clones only, not all of them. The table has tens of thousands of clones, about 83% seen once. The sample consisted of CD4+ or CD8+ T cells sorted from blood, taken in a trial of the OX40 agonist ivuxolimab. Receptor source: an adult with an advanced solid tumor such as melanoma, head and neck, liver or kidney cancer.

V and J are TRBV7-3 and TRBJ1-1, with D hard to call. The CDR3 covers 14 residues. From germline, CDR1 is SGHTA and CDR2 FQGTGA. Trimming took 1 base from V and 4 from J, leaving 10 bases between them. CDR3 in DNA: TGTGCCAGCAGCTTAATGGGGAGTTCCACTGAAGCTTTCTTT. Its translation: CASSLMGSSTEAFF.

V usage is TRBV6-5 and J usage is TRBJ1-4; 7 nucleotides line up with TRBD1. The CDR3 loop spans 14 amino acids. CDR1 and CDR2 from the germline V gene are MNHEY and SVGAGI. V shed 2 bases, J shed 5 bases, and the junction held 2 bases outside the gene matches. CDR3 protein: CASSYDRVNEKLFF. CDR3 sequence (DNA): TGTGCCAGCAGTTACGACAGGGTCAATGAAAAACTGTTTTTT.

This clone was seen just once. The J gene is TRBJ2-7, the V gene TRBV7-6, with D maybe TRBD2 (5 bases). Germline CDR1 and CDR2: SGHVS and FNYEAQ. CDR3 length: 14 residues. Trimming pared 5 bases from V and 6 bases from J, leaving 17 bases between. The CDR3 protein is CASSGTTGKGEQYF. In nucleotides, the CDR3 is TGTGCCAGCAGCGGAACCACGGGGAAGGGCGAGCAGTACTTC.

This chain connects TRBV5-1 to TRBJ2-5; 7 bases fit TRBD2. Germline V gives CDR1 SGHRS, CDR2 YFSETQ. CDR3 length: 16 residues. The ends lost 0 bases at V and 2 bases at J; junction bases unmatched: 7. This CDR3 is CASSLALAETQETQYF. The DNA of the CDR3 is TGCGCCAGCAGCTTGGCTCTAGCGGAGACACAAGAGACCCAGTACTTC.

This clone was counted a few times. The rearrangement links TRBV10-2 to TRBJ2-5, with 8 bases lining up with TRBD1. After removal of 6 bases from V and 1 base from J, the junction contained 10 bases not matched to a gene. CDR1 is WSHSY, CDR2 SAAADI, per germline. This CDR3 comprises 16 residues. Here the CDR3 DNA reads TGCGCCAGCAGACTCTTTGGCGACAGGGGCCAAGAGACCCAGTACTTC. Encoded protein: CASRLFGDRGQETQYF.

J is TRBJ2-2 and V is TRBV7-8; the match to TRBD2 covers 7 bases. This CDR3 has 16 residues. The ends lost 1 base at V and 11 bases at J; junction bases unmatched: 13. Germline values: CDR1 SGHVS, CDR2 FQNEAQ. In nucleotides, the CDR3 is TGTGCCAGCAGCTTAGGGGGGGGAACACCGGGGTCAGAGCTGTTTTTT. Translation: CASSLGGGTPGSELFF.

The chain couples TRBV4-1 to TRBJ2-1; D not certain. This CDR3 is built from 17 residues. Germline V lookup: CDR1 MGHRA, CDR2 YSYEKL. Deletions cut 3 bases from V and 5 bases from J, with 20 bases between. CDR3 amino acids: CASSQANLVSQNNEQFF. The CDR3 nucleotides read TGCGCCAGCAGCCAGGCTAATTTAGTGTCCCAGAACAATGAGCAGTTCTTC.

This clone was observed a few times. This chain joins TRBV14 and TRBJ2-3; TRBD1 aligns across 8 bases. This CDR3 contains 16 residues. V lost 5 bases to trimming and J lost 2 bases; unmatched junction nucleotides: 9. Germline CDR1 is SGHDN and CDR2 is FVKESK. CDR3 residues: CASSKGQGRDTDTQYF. Here the CDR3 DNA reads TGTGCCAGCAGCAAAGGACAGGGTCGAGACACAGATACGCAGTATTTT.

This sequence joins TRBV10-3 and TRBJ1-1; a weak D match, TRBD1 (5 bases). The CDR3 runs 14 residues. Germline CDR1 is ENHRY and CDR2 is SYGVKD. V was trimmed by 4 bases and J by 4 bases, leaving 13 bases between them. DNA for the CDR3: TGTGCCATCAGTGTGAGGGGCGAGGGCACTGAAGCTTTCTTT. It yields the protein CAISVRGEGTEAFF.

The V and J genes are TRBV7-3 and TRBJ2-2, with D perhaps TRBD1 (5 bases). This CDR3 spans 14 amino acids. V shed 2 bases and J shed 3 bases, with 7 bases lying between them. Germline loops: CDR1 SGHTA, CDR2 FQGTGA. CDR3 region: CASSLGADTGELFF. The CDR3 coding sequence is TGTGCCAGCAGCTTAGGGGCCGACACCGGGGAGCTGTTTTTT.

The rearrangement joins TRBV5-1 to TRBJ1-3; TRBD1 matches at 7 bases. Germline CDR1 SGHRS, CDR2 YFSETQ. J lost 1 base, V lost 1 base, and 11 bases had no gene match. CDR3 length: 18 residues. This chain's CDR3 is CASSLTGAGVYSGNTIYF. CDR3 in DNA: TGCGCCAGCAGCTTGACAGGGGCTGGGGTATATTCTGGAAACACCATATATTTT.

The CDR3 bases are TGCGCCAGCAGCTTGGGCTTACGGGAGACCCAGTACTTC. The encoded protein is CASSLGLRETQYF. The V call is TRBV5-1, the J call TRBJ2-5; D gene ambiguous. Trimming removed 0 bases at V and 5 bases at J, with 8 bases between. Germline V lookup: CDR1 SGHRS, CDR2 YFSETQ. The CDR3 consists of 13 residues. The full variable domain, its missing parts supplied by reference TRBV5-1 and TRBJ2-5, is KAGVTQTPRYLIKTRGQQVTLSCSPISGHRSVSWYQQTPGQGLQFLFEYFSETQRNKGNFPGRFSGRQFSNSRSEMNVSTLELGDSALYLCASSLGLRETQYFGPGTRLLVL.

The J gene is TRBJ2-2, the V gene TRBV10-1; 10 bases align to TRBD2. Unmatched junction bases numbered 13, after V lost 3 bases and J lost 9 bases. Germline CDR1 reads WNHNN; CDR2 reads SYGVQD (reference sequence). The CDR3 is made up of 17 amino acids. The CDR3 sequence is CASSERRSGGASRELFF. In DNA form, the CDR3 reads TGCGCCAGCAGTGAACGAAGGAGCGGGGGGGCCAGCCGGGAGCTGTTTTTT.

The J gene is TRBJ2-5, the V gene TRBV5-6; 8 nucleotides match TRBD1. V dropped 5 bases and J dropped 2; count of bases not matched to a gene: 5. CDR1 and CDR2 from the germline V gene are SGHDT and YYEEEE. The length of the CDR3 is 14 residues. The CDR3 coding sequence is TGTGCCAGCAGTCGGACAGGGCTGCAAGAGACCCAGTACTTC. It encodes CASSRTGLQETQYF.

This clone was counted a single time. The chain employs TRBV5-1 and TRBJ2-1; TRBD1 might be the D (5 bases). CDR1 and CDR2 from the germline V gene are SGHRS and YFSETQ. Deletions cut 0 bases from V and 15 bases from J, with 13 bases between. The CDR3 runs 12 residues. The CDR3 loop reads CASSLGQGFRFF. The CDR3 nucleotides read TGCGCCAGCAGCTTGGGGCAGGGCTTCCGGTTCTTC.

This clone has more than one count but fewer than ten. The chain uses TRBV6-5 and TRBJ1-3; no clear D. Germline assignment: CDR1 MNHEY and CDR2 SVGAGI. This CDR3 is 14 amino acids long. Trimming shortened V by 10 bases and J by 0 bases, and 13 bases separated the two germline ends. The CDR3 reads CATSDTNSGNTIYF. In DNA, the CDR3 is TGTGCCACATCTGACACTAACTCTGGAAACACCATATATTTT.

This chain connects TRBV7-6 to TRBJ1-4; D is unclear. Trimming pared 7 bases from V and 5 bases from J, leaving 11 bases between. This CDR3 has 13 residues. Germline V gives CDR1 SGHVS, CDR2 FNYEAQ. This CDR3 reads CASTRNANEKLFF. CDR3 DNA: TGTGCCAGCACAAGAAACGCAAATGAAAAACTGTTTTTT.

CDR3 sequence (DNA): TGTGCCAGCTCACGCGGGGTAGATTCACCCCTCCACTTT. It codes for CASSRGVDSPLHF. The rearrangement uses TRBV18 and TRBJ1-6; D is ambiguous. V was cut by 4 bases and J by 8 bases, with 9 bases left in between. Germline V lookup: CDR1 KGHSH, CDR2 LQKENI. This CDR3 comprises 13 residues.

The chain recombines TRBV6-1 with TRBJ1-1; D perhaps matches TRBD1 (5 bases). CDR1 is MNHNS, CDR2 SASEGT, per germline. This CDR3 is built from 15 residues. Trimming took 0 bases from V and 7 from J, leaving 15 bases between them. Here the CDR3 DNA reads TGTGCCAGCAGTGAAGCCAGGGCGTGGGGGGGTGAAGCTTTCTTT. It is translated as CASSEARAWGGEAFF.

Only one count was recorded for this clone. The chain is built from TRBV6-6 and TRBJ2-7; TRBD2 matches at 8 bases. Trimming at V came to 6 bases and at J to 0 bases, leaving 7 bases not matched to a gene. The CDR3 spans 15 residues. Germline assignment: CDR1 MNHNY and CDR2 SVGAGI (reference sequence). The CDR3 loop is CASRTWRGASYEQYF. Here the CDR3 DNA reads TGTGCCAGCAGGACCTGGCGGGGGGCCTCCTACGAGCAGTACTTC.

The chain recombines TRBV5-8 with TRBJ2-4; weak D call: TRBD2 (5 bases). The ends were cut back, 2 bases at V and 1 base at J, with 7 bases in the middle. Germline V lookup: CDR1 SGHTS, CDR2 YDEGEE. The CDR3 is made up of 14 amino acids. The CDR3 coding sequence is TGTGCCAGCAGCTTTACGGGGGCCAAAAACATTCAGTACTTC. Protein sequence: CASSFTGAKNIQYF.

This chain connects TRBV5-1 to TRBJ2-5; TRBD1 might be the D (5 bases). Germline-derived CDR1 and CDR2 are SGHRS and YFSETQ. The CDR3 has 15 residues. V was cut by 0 bases and J by 2 bases, with 11 bases left in between. CDR3 sequence (DNA): TGCGCCAGCAGCTTGGATTCAGGGTATCAAGAGACCCAGTACTTC. It specifies CASSLDSGYQETQYF.

V and J are TRBV29-1 and TRBJ1-5, with D possibly TRBD1 on 5 matching bases. From germline, CDR1 is SQVTM and CDR2 ANQGSEA. The CDR3 is 15 amino acids. Between the trimmed V and J ends, which lost 5 bases and 1 base, there was a span of 15 bases. Written as DNA, the CDR3 is TGCAGCGTTTCAACAGGATCAGGAAGCAATCAGCCCCAGCATTTT. Protein: CSVSTGSGSNQPQHF.

About this clone itself: A junction boundary mismatches the germline segment, possibly from a read error. The chain links TRBV4-2 to TRBJ1-3; no clear D gene. CDR1 is LGHNA, CDR2 YNFKEQ, per germline. The CDR3 spans 17 residues. The CDR3 coding sequence is TGTGCCAGCAGCCAAGAAGGAAAGGACGAGGTGGGGAACACCGTATATTTT. This translates into CASSQEGKDEVGNTVYF.

This sequence joins TRBV9 and TRBJ1-6; D is possibly TRBD1 (5 bases). Germline loops: CDR1 SGDLS, CDR2 YYNGEE. Between the trimmed V and J ends, which lost 6 bases and 9 bases, there was a span of 19 bases. The CDR3 contains 15 residues. For the CDR3, the DNA is TGTGCCAGCACCATGCTAGACGTGGGGGGTTCACCCCTCCACTTT. Protein: CASTMLDVGGSPLHF.

This clone was counted between two and nine times. The V and J genes are TRBV19 and TRBJ1-2; D not certain. CDR3 length: 13 amino acids. V was shortened by 0 bases and J by 8 bases, with 10 bases between the two germline ends. Germline CDR1 LNHDA, CDR2 SQIVND (reference sequence). The CDR3 is CASSIDNTRGYTF. As DNA, the CDR3 is TGTGCCAGTAGTATAGACAACACTAGGGGCTACACCTTC.

The chain has TRBV6-5 and TRBJ2-7; D is perhaps TRBD1 (5 bases). The length of the CDR3 is 13 residues. Germline V gene sequence: CDR1 MNHEY, CDR2 SVGAGI. Between the trimmed V and J ends, which lost 6 bases and 7 bases, there was a span of 16 bases. The CDR3 DNA sequence: TGTGCCAGCAGGGGGCCTTCTCGTCGAGAGCAGTACTTC. This codes for CASRGPSRREQYF.

The chain links TRBV5-4 to TRBJ2-6; TRBD1 matches at 8 bases. The CDR3 is 17 amino acids. The junction had 7 bases not matched to a gene; V was cut back by 5 bases and J by 0 bases. Germline CDR1 is SGHNT and CDR2 is YYREEE (reference sequence). CDR3 amino acids: CASRANGQGSGANVLTF. CDR3 sequence (DNA): TGTGCCAGCAGGGCGAATGGACAGGGCTCTGGGGCCAACGTCCTGACTTTC. Full variable domain (missing parts from reference TRBV5-4 and TRBJ2-6): ETGVTQSPTHLIKTRGQQVTLRCSSQSGHNTVSWYQQALGQGPQFIFQYYREEENGRGNFPPRFSGLQFPNYSSELNVNALELDDSALYLCASRANGQGSGANVLTFGAGSRLTVL.

This rearrangement joins TRBV4-3 to TRBJ2-1, with 8 bases that match TRBD2. Losses at the gene ends were 4 bases for V and 5 bases for J; bases not matched to a gene: 13. The CDR3 has 17 residues. In germline, CDR1 is LGHNA, CDR2 YSLEER. The CDR3 region is CASSPRGGATGNNEQFF. In nucleotides, the CDR3 is TGCGCCAGCAGCCCTCGGGGGGGGGCGACAGGAAACAATGAGCAGTTCTTC.

As to this clone: This may be a read error, as it is one base from a much larger clone. The V call is TRBV1, the J call TRBJ1-1; the table's D call, TRBD1, was not checked against the DNA. TRBV1 is described as a pseudogene. The CDR3 runs to 15 residues. Here the CDR3 reads CTNSGFGTTNTEAFF. The CDR3 nucleotides are TGCACCAACAGCGGGTTCGGGACAACGAACACTGAAGCTTTCTTT.

Only a few counts were recorded for this clone. The chain couples TRBV4-3 to TRBJ1-1; D perhaps matches TRBD1 (5 bases). The CDR3 loop spans 12 amino acids. Between the trimmed V and J ends, which lost 0 bases and 10 bases, there was a span of 9 bases. Germline CDR1 reads LGHNA; CDR2 reads YSLEER. The CDR3 nucleotides read TGCGCCAGCAGCCAAGAGCAGGGAACAGCTTTCTTT. It codes for CASSQEQGTAFF.

This rearrangement joins TRBV4-1 to TRBJ2-3, with D maybe TRBD2 (6 bases). The ends were cut back, 4 bases at V and 8 bases at J, with 22 bases in the middle. This CDR3 region has 16 residues. Looked up from germline, CDR1 is MGHRA and CDR2 is YSYEKL. This CDR3 is CASSPNVAGPQGTQYF. In nucleotides, the CDR3 is TGCGCCAGCAGCCCAAACGTGGCGGGGCCCCAGGGTACGCAGTATTTT.